These 28 T cell receptor beta chains share one sample of origin, sequenced in a study of shared clonotypes between healthy human individuals. Libraries were prepared by immunoSEQ multiplex PCR; TCRdb keeps only in-frame clonotypes and omits some of them. The data contain some 980,000 clones, 76% of them singletons. Specimen: memory CD4+ T cells sorted from blood. Indicated subset: CD45RA-negative fraction. All receptors come from a man aged 18 to 35 in good health.

The chain carries TRBV9 and TRBJ1-1; TRBD1 matches 7 bases. Per the germline V gene, CDR1 is SGDLS and CDR2 is YYNGEE. The CDR3 totals 13 residues. V gave up 4 bases and J gave up 3 bases; unmatched junction bases: 3. The DNA of the CDR3 is TGTGCCAGCAGCAGGGGGCCGGACACTGAAGCTTTCTTT. Its translation is CASSRGPDTEAFF.

For this clone: Its ends do not fully match the called genes, so a read error is possible. V usage is TRBV7-2 and J usage is TRBJ2-3; weak D call: TRBD2 (6 bases). Germline values: CDR1 SGHTA, CDR2 FQGNSA. CDR3 length: 12 residues. CDR3 sequence (DNA): TGTGCCAGCAGCCCCAATTTCCTCGGAGGGCATTTT. Amino acids: CASSPNFLGGHF.

This rearrangement joins TRBV19 to TRBJ2-7; 11 nucleotides line up with TRBD1. CDR1 and CDR2 (germline): LNHDA, SQIVND (reference sequence). The CDR3 runs 16 residues. V gave up 5 bases and J gave up 2 bases; unmatched junction bases: 8. The CDR3 loop is CASSPRTGQGAYEQYF. As DNA, the CDR3 is TGTGCCAGTAGTCCCAGAACGGGACAGGGGGCCTACGAGCAGTACTTC.

This clone was seen a few times. J is TRBJ2-7 and V is TRBV7-9; D is perhaps TRBD2 (5 bases). This CDR3 is built from 13 residues. Looked up from germline, CDR1 is SEHNR and CDR2 is FQNEAQ (reference sequence). Trimming cost V 2 bases and J 5 bases, with 10 bases left between them. The CDR3 region has the DNA TGTGCCAGCAGCTTAACAGAGGGCCACGAGCAGTACTTC. It codes for CASSLTEGHEQYF. The full variable domain, completed using reference TRBV7-9 and TRBJ2-7, is DTGVSQNPRHKITKRGQNVTFRCDPISEHNRLYWYRQTLGQGPEFLTYFQNEAQLEKSRLLSDRFSAERPKGSFSTLEIQRTEQGDSAMYLCASSLTEGHEQYFGPGTRLTVT.

This clone was seen a few times. V gene TRBV11-2 combines with J gene TRBJ2-7, with unresolved D. V lost 5 bases and J 0 bases, leaving 26 bases between the germline ends. Per the germline V gene, CDR1 is SGHAT and CDR2 is FQNNGV. The CDR3 consists of 19 residues. The CDR3 loop is CASSPSYWAALSRSYEQYF. The CDR3 bases are TGTGCCAGCAGCCCTAGTTATTGGGCGGCGTTAAGCCGCTCCTACGAGCAGTACTTC.

This clone has only one observation. The V call is TRBV7-9, the J call TRBJ2-3, with D perhaps TRBD1 or TRBD2 (6 bases each). This CDR3 is built from 14 residues. From germline, CDR1 is SEHNR and CDR2 FQNEAQ (reference sequence). V lost 7 bases, J lost 4 bases, and 15 bases lay in between. In nucleotides, the CDR3 is TGTGCCAGCAATGCACAGGGAGGCTCAGATACGCAGTATTTT. Translated, it gives CASNAQGGSDTQYF.

This clone is a singleton in its sample. Other DNA sequences from this sample encode an identical CDR3 as well. The chain carries TRBV11-2 and TRBJ2-7; possible D gene TRBD2, 5 bases. The V gene lost 5 bases and the J gene lost 2 bases, with 7 bases spanning the gap. This CDR3 comprises 12 residues. Germline V lookup: CDR1 SGHAT, CDR2 FQNNGV. The CDR3 DNA reads as TGTGCCAGCAGCGCGGGCGCCTACGAGCAGTACTTC. Amino acids: CASSAGAYEQYF.

A word on this clone: The same CDR3 arises from other DNA sequences in this sample as well. The chain links TRBV5-1 to TRBJ2-3; the D is unclear. Trimming took off 2 bases at V and 2 bases at J, with 9 bases between the two ends. In germline, CDR1 is SGHRS, CDR2 YFSETQ. CDR3 length equals 14 residues. Written as DNA, the CDR3 is TGCGCCAGCAGCTTCCGAAGCTCCACAGATACGCAGTATTTT. Translating gives CASSFRSSTDTQYF.

The V call is TRBV10-1, the J call TRBJ1-1; D is undetermined. Germline CDR1 reads WNHNN; CDR2 reads SYGVQD (reference sequence). Between the trimmed V and J ends, which lost 0 bases and 10 bases, there was a span of 3 bases. This CDR3 is 10 amino acids long. The CDR3 DNA follows: TGCGCCAGCAGTGAGTCGAGAGCTTTCTTT. As protein: CASSESRAFF.

Comments on this clone: A junction boundary mismatches the germline segment, possibly from a read error. The chain joins TRBV29-1 to TRBJ2-3, with 10 bases aligning to TRBD1. Germline V lookup: CDR1 SQVTM, CDR2 ANQGSEA. This CDR3 has 15 amino acids. This chain's CDR3 is CSVEDRGRFADTQYF. DNA of the CDR3: TGCAGCGTGGAAGACAGGGGGCGTTTCGCAGATACGCAGTATTTT.

This clone turned up a few times. This CDR3 reads CASSLVGNGIGELFF. The CDR3 nucleotides read TGCGCCAGCAGCTTGGTGGGGAACGGTATCGGGGAGCTGTTTTTT. The genes are TRBV5-1 and TRBJ2-2; D remains ambiguous. Trimming stripped 0 bases from V and 7 bases from J, with 13 bases between. This CDR3 is 15 amino acids long. Germline-derived CDR1 and CDR2 are SGHRS and YFSETQ.

The chain uses TRBV4-1 and TRBJ1-6, with 12 bases matching TRBD1. CDR1 and CDR2 (germline): MGHRA, YSYEKL. This CDR3 has 18 residues. V was clipped by 4 bases and J by 13 bases; unmatched bases: 17. The CDR3 is CASSLAMGPGQGAGPLHF. The CDR3 region has the DNA TGCGCCAGCAGCCTGGCGATGGGGCCGGGACAGGGGGCGGGCCCCCTCCACTTT.

This chain links TRBV6-1 with TRBJ2-2; D unresolved. CDR3 size: 14 residues. The V gene's germline CDR1 is MNHNS and CDR2 SASEGT. Trimming cost V 3 bases and J 0 bases, with 5 bases left between them. The CDR3 coding sequence is TGTGCCAGCAGTGACCAATCGAACACCGGGGAGCTGTTTTTT. This codes for CASSDQSNTGELFF.

The chain links TRBV5-4 to TRBJ2-1; D remains ambiguous. Trimming took off 4 bases at V and 0 bases at J, with 11 bases between the two ends. The CDR3 contains 15 residues. CDR1 is SGHNT and CDR2 is YYREEE in the germline V gene (reference sequence). The CDR3 sequence is CASSGKVGSYNEQFF. The CDR3 nucleotides read TGTGCCAGCAGCGGAAAGGTGGGCTCCTACAATGAGCAGTTCTTC.

V and J are TRBV5-6 and TRBJ1-6; D is ambiguous. Per germline, CDR1 SGHDT and CDR2 YYEEEE. Trimming removed 2 bases from V and 2 bases from J, with 8 bases in between. The CDR3 runs to 15 residues. The CDR3 is CASSLRPAYNSPLHF. The CDR3 DNA is TGTGCCAGCAGCTTAAGGCCGGCCTATAATTCACCCCTCCACTTT.

The V gene is TRBV10-1, the J gene TRBJ1-6; no clear D gene. V was trimmed by 4 bases and J by 7 bases, leaving 5 bases between them. The CDR3 extends over 12 amino acids. Germline CDR1 reads WNHNN; CDR2 reads SYGVQD (reference sequence). CDR3 DNA sequence: TGCGCCAGCAGTGGAGGGAATTCACCCCTCCACTTT. It specifies CASSGGNSPLHF.

DNA of the CDR3: TGTGCCAGTAGATTTCAACAGGGGGCTGTGGCGGGGGCTGAAGCTTTCTTT. Protein product: CASRFQQGAVAGAEAFF. V is TRBV19 and J is TRBJ1-1; 9 bases fit TRBD1. The CDR3 covers 17 residues. CDR1 is LNHDA and CDR2 is SQIVND in the germline V gene (reference sequence). J gave up 6 bases and V 6 bases, and 17 bases lay outside the gene matches.

The chain joins TRBV5-1 to TRBJ1-5; 7 bases agree with TRBD1. J was trimmed by 6 bases and V by 3 bases; bases with no gene match: 9. CDR3 length: 15 residues. From germline, CDR1 is SGHRS and CDR2 YFSETQ. DNA of the CDR3: TGCGCCAGCAGCTCGTCAGGGGGAGATAGTCAGCCCCAGCATTTT. It specifies CASSSSGGDSQPQHF.

This chain uses TRBV9 with TRBJ2-2, with 7 bases that match TRBD2. The germline CDR1 and CDR2 sequences are SGDLS and YYNGEE. The V gene end was trimmed by 0 bases and the J gene end by 7 bases; junction bases not matched to a gene: 12. The CDR3 totals 17 residues. The CDR3 DNA reads as TGTGCCAGCAGCGTAGCTGGGGGGGGTTCCGTTCACGGGGAGCTGTTTTTT. Residues: CASSVAGGGSVHGELFF.

This clone is a singleton in its sample. V is TRBV10-3 and J is TRBJ2-1, with unresolved D. CDR1 is ENHRY, CDR2 SYGVKD, per germline. The CDR3 sequence is 14 residues long. Trimming pared 0 bases from V and 5 bases from J, leaving 8 bases between. The CDR3 here is CAISESFGNNEQFF. The CDR3 region has the DNA TGTGCCATCAGTGAGTCGTTCGGTAACAATGAGCAGTTCTTC.

The chain joins TRBV5-4 to TRBJ2-5; TRBD1 matches at 8 bases. Germline V gene sequence: CDR1 SGHNT, CDR2 YYREEE (reference sequence). CDR3 length: 14 residues. V was clipped by 4 bases and J by 5 bases; unmatched bases: 7. The DNA for the CDR3 is TGTGCCAGCAGCGCAGACAGGGGCGGGGAGACCCAGTACTTC. Its translation: CASSADRGGETQYF.

The V and J genes are TRBV27 and TRBJ1-1; D is unresolved. The CDR3 runs 13 residues. Trimming left V 8 bases short and J 0 bases short, with 10 bases between. Germline values: CDR1 MNHEY, CDR2 SMNVEV (reference sequence). Here the CDR3 reads CASLQAMNTEAFF. DNA of the CDR3: TGTGCCAGCCTTCAGGCCATGAACACTGAAGCTTTCTTT.

In its sample, this clone was seen once. The rearrangement uses TRBV7-9 and TRBJ2-7; 7 bases line up with TRBD1. There are 13 residues in the CDR3. The germline V gene has CDR1 SEHNR and CDR2 FQNEAQ (reference sequence). V lost 9 bases to trimming and J lost 6 bases; unmatched junction nucleotides: 11. The chain's CDR3 is CASGVQGVAEQYF. The CDR3 DNA reads as TGTGCCAGTGGGGTTCAGGGGGTGGCCGAGCAGTACTTC.

The chain is built from TRBV7-3 and TRBJ2-3; D uncertain. CDR1 and CDR2 (germline): SGHTA, FQGTGA. The CDR3 extends over 13 amino acids. The V end was cut by 4 bases, the J end by 4 bases, with 9 bases between. The CDR3 sequence is CASSSQSPDTQYF. The CDR3 nucleotides are TGTGCCAGCAGCTCCCAAAGCCCAGATACGCAGTATTTT.

There are a few counts of this clone. V is TRBV18 and J is TRBJ1-2; no clear D. V lost 5 bases and J lost 0, with 7 bases in between. Germline CDR1 KGHSH, CDR2 LQKENI. This CDR3 is built from 13 residues. The CDR3 region is CASSAQSNYGYTF. CDR3 in DNA: TGTGCCAGCTCAGCTCAATCTAACTATGGCTACACCTTC.

The chain links TRBV4-3 to TRBJ2-5; no definite D call. The J call is doubtful: the DNA matches TRBJ2-7 better. There are 14 residues in the CDR3. The V gene's germline CDR1 is LGHNA and CDR2 YSLEER. DNA for the CDR3: TGCGCCAGCAGCCAAGCCGCTGACCTCTACGAGCAGTACTTC. This gives the protein CASSQAADLYEQYF.

The CDR3 spells CASSSGQGTSPLHF. In DNA form, the CDR3 reads TGTGCCAGCAGCTCGGGACAGGGTACATCACCCCTCCACTTT. The chain combines TRBV5-4 with TRBJ1-6, with 9 bases fitting TRBD1. The length of the CDR3 is 14 residues. The V segment lost 3 bases and the J segment 10 bases; nucleotides outside the gene matches: 5. Germline lookup yields CDR1 SGHNT and CDR2 YYREEE (reference sequence).

V and J are TRBV2 and TRBJ2-7; no clear D. Germline V gene lookup returns CDR1 SNHLY and CDR2 FYNNEI. There are 13 residues in the CDR3. Trimming removed 8 bases at V and 0 bases at J, with 11 bases between. The CDR3 protein is CASGKTNSYEQYF. In DNA form, the CDR3 reads TGTGCCAGCGGCAAGACAAACTCCTACGAGCAGTACTTC. Variable domain in full (rest from reference TRBV2 and TRBJ2-7): EPEVTQTPSHQVTQMGQEVILRCVPISNHLYFYWYRQILGQKVEFLVSFYNNEISEKSEIFDDQFSVERPDGSNFTLKIRSTKLEDSAMYFCASGKTNSYEQYFGPGTRLTVT.